The TCR beta chain described here comes from a study of blood T cells in healthy people across ages (dated by TCRdb to between 2015 and 2017). With regard to the full study: Template switching captured roughly one uniquely barcoded TCR beta cDNA molecule per two T cells in model experiments. Using deep sequencing normalized with unique cDNA molecular identifiers, the study measured how TCR beta repertoire diversity changes with age. The donors were divided into four age groups: young (average around 15 years), middle-aged (over 35), aged (about 60) and long-lived (about 84). To avoid experimental bias, donors of different ages were randomly spread across the sequencing lanes. The study analyzed two additional independent replicas of 1 million unique cDNA reads from the same blood draw for two donors, one aged 18 to 29 and one aged 80 or older. Results and caveats for the whole study, not just this receptor: Estimates of total diversity from one million sequenced T cells were regarded as lower bounds and underestimates. Observed TCR beta diversity per million T cells fell roughly linearly with age, and a significant reduction was already apparent by age around 40. There was a strong correlation between observed TCR beta diversity and the percentage of naive T cells measured by flow cytometry. Compared with the aged group, more naive CD4+ T cells, fewer expanded clones and increased TCR diversity were shown by the long-lived group, suggesting age selection. Bulk unsorted PBMC profiling prevented conclusive comparison of naive and antigen-experienced compartments. Donor CMV infection status was unknown, potentially confounding age-related changes in expanded clonotypes.

Concerning this clonotype itself: The specificity of this receptor is unknown. One base away there is no much larger clone; base qualities are not given.

The roughly 38 donors, aged roughly 6 to 90 years, were systemically healthy Caucasian individuals from Russia. Around 10 milliliters of peripheral blood were collected from each donor into EDTA-treated Vacutainer tubes. PBMCs were isolated by Ficoll-Paque density-gradient centrifugation, with at least 6.5 million obtained per sample. Total RNA, at least 5.5 micrograms per sample, was extracted from PBMCs with Trizol reagent. For every donor, an aliquot of PBMCs went through flow cytometry to measure the percentages of naive CD45RAhigh/CD27high T cells. The germline V gene (reference sequence) provides CDR1 LGHDT and CDR2 YNNKEL. From cysteine to phenylalanine, the CDR3 is 17 amino acids long. Only CDR3 DNA is held: 51 bases, read in frame from base 1. V is cut by 3 bases and J by 5 bases, and the space between the germline ends is 20 bases. Preparation of the library involved 5' RACE. Data came from an Illumina HiSeq 2500. A second about 7 to 11 cycle PCR used a sample-barcoded 5' primer and a J-beta primer mix. Each TCR beta cDNA molecule received a unique molecular identifier from a template-switch 5' adaptor carrying 12 random nucleotides. Each sample yielded at least 3 million CDR3-containing paired-end reads. All of the RNA was converted into first-strand cDNA using the Mint cDNA synthesis kit, with a TRBC-specific oligonucleotide serving as the primer. Following uracil-DNA glycosylase treatment, a first 18-cycle PCR with universal primers M1SS and BC2_uni_R was performed on all cDNA. Concerning the study's data processing: Normalization of each sample was performed by random selection of 1 million high-quality reads, each carrying a distinct molecular identifier. Instead of being binned into consensus sequences, reads that shared molecular identifiers were thrown out. MiTCR, run with a Q25 quality threshold and the strictest error-elimination algorithm, handled CDR3 identification, clonotype clustering and error correction. A nonparametric unseen species model with Euler transformation was used to estimate a lower bound on total TCR beta diversity. The public reads were quality trimmed at Q25 with fastp and then assembled into clones with MiXCR by TCRdb, keeping productive beta chains. Every entry covers one CDR3 protein and lists the most common genes and DNA from its rows. V and J calls and clone size were set by TCRdb, not the authors. The table for this sample lists roughly 1,500,000 distinct CDR3 sequences; about 43% of them were counted only once. The top ten hold roughly 7.9% of the sample.

The clonotype comes from a woman aged 18-29 years in good health. The chain couples TRBV3-1 to TRBJ2-1, with TRBD2 as a weak D call on 5 bases. The specimen was blood. The DNA sequence is TGTGCCAGCAGCCAGGCTCTAGGGAGCGGACCAAACAATGAGCAGTTCTTC. This yields the protein CASSQALGSGPNNEQFF.